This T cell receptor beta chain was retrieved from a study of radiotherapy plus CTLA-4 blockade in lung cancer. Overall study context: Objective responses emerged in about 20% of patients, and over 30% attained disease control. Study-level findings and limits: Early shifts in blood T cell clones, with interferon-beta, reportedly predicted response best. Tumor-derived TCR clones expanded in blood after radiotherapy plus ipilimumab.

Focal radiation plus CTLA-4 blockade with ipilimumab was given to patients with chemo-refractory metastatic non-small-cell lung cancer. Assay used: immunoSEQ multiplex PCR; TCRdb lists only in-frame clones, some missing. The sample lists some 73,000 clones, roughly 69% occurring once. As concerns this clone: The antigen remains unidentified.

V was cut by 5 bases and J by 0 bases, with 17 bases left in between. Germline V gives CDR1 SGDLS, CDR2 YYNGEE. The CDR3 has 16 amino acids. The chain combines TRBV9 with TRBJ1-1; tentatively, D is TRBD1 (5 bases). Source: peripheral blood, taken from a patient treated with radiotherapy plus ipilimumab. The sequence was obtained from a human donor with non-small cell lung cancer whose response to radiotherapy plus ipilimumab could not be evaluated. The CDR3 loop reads CASSVGEGTLNTEAFF. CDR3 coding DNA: TGTGCCAGCAGTGTCGGGGAGGGGACCCTGAACACTGAAGCTTTCTTT. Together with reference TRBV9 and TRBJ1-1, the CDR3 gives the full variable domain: DSGVTQTPKHLITATGQRVTLRCSPRSGDLSVYWYQQSLDQGLQFLIQYYNGEERAKGNILERFSAQQFPDLHSELNLSSLELGDSALYFCASSVGEGTLNTEAFFGQGTRLTVV.